This entry lists 3 T cell receptor beta chains sequenced from one sample in a study of post-analysis software for immune sequencing data. Which antigens these TCRs recognize remains unknown. The library was made from cDNA and included unique molecular identifiers. TCRdb re-called the PCR reads with MiXCR, one entry per CDR3 protein. The repertoire holds around 400,000 distinct CDR3 sequences, with roughly 38% as singletons. Notes on the study in general: In patients, a few TRBV segments were more frequent than in controls, with TRBV5-6, TRBV5-1 and TRBV20-1 among them.

Sequenced sample: blood. These receptors all come from a girl aged 2 to 9 with multiple sclerosis.

This chain links TRBV29-1 with TRBJ1-2, with a possible D match to TRBD1 (6 bases). Per the germline V gene, CDR1 is SQVTM and CDR2 is ANQGSEA. The V end was cut by 3 bases, the J end by 4 bases, with 15 bases between. This CDR3 comprises 14 residues. DNA for the CDR3: TGCAGCGTTGACAATCAGGGGCTAGGCTATGGCTACACCTTC. Translation gives CSVDNQGLGYGYTF.

This clonotype has only a few counts. This chain links TRBV12-3 or TRBV12-4 with TRBJ2-1; D ambiguous. The CDR3 contains 12 residues. The ends were cut back, 1 base at V and 8 bases at J, with 6 bases in the middle. As DNA, the CDR3 is TGTGCCAGCAGTTTAGGGAAAGATGAGCAGTTCTTC. Protein product: CASSLGKDEQFF.

This clonotype has more than one count but fewer than ten. The chain has TRBV7-8 and TRBJ2-1, with 8 bases fitting TRBD2. This CDR3 spans 17 amino acids. In germline, CDR1 is SGHVS, CDR2 FQNEAQ. The V segment lost 0 bases and the J segment 7 bases; nucleotides outside the gene matches: 11. This CDR3 reads CASSLASGRAGVNEQFF. In DNA form, the CDR3 reads TGTGCCAGCAGCTTAGCGTCCGGGAGGGCCGGAGTGAATGAGCAGTTCTTC.